The present entry profiles one T cell receptor (beta chain) with its context. Its antigen remains unidentified. The sample comes from a study of memory CD4+ T cells and cytomegalovirus serostatus. The sort gate was single viable CD3+CD4+CD8-CD45RO+ cells for memory CD4+ T cells. TCRdb's table, derived via immunoSEQ multiplex PCR, lists solely in-frame clones and lacks some. This sample has approximately 63,000 clones, with 80% found just once. Study conclusions and caveats: Suggested: most of the CMV-linked TCR signature lies in CD4+ memory cells. Each of roughly 65 CMV-associated TCRbeta sequences occurred in one to five individuals.

The germline V gene has CDR1 SGDLS and CDR2 YYNGEE. Trimming cost V 0 bases and J 0 bases, with 7 bases left between them. The CDR3 loop spans 15 amino acids. The sequenced material came from memory CD4+ T cells from blood. This TCR was sampled from an adult in good health and CMV-seronegative. Some clones in this sample may be carry-over from other donors' samples. The genes are TRBV9 and TRBJ1-3, with no clear D. The CDR3 DNA sequence: TGTGCCAGCAGCGTAGGAAGGGTCTCTGGAAACACCATATATTTT. Protein sequence: CASSVGRVSGNTIYF.